This passage covers 25 T cell receptor beta chains from one sample sequenced in a study of blood T cells in healthy people across ages (dated by TCRdb to the mid-2010s). Receptors were amplified or captured by 5' RACE. Sequencing was performed on an Illumina HiSeq 2500. A second PCR of about 7 to 12 cycles was run with a J-beta primer mix and a sample-barcoded 5' primer. The raw public data were reprocessed by TCRdb itself: fastp quality trimming at Q25, MiXCR clonotype calling, in-frame beta chains only. For every CDR3 protein sequence, its rows merge into one entry that carries the most common genes and DNA. The sample has under 800,000 distinct CDR3 sequences on record, roughly 45% of them singletons. Approximately 22% of the sample comes from the top ten. Sequences were obtained from blood. The receptor set was obtained from a woman aged 60 to 75 in good health.

The J gene is TRBJ2-2, the V gene TRBV12-3 or TRBV12-4; D might be TRBD1 or TRBD2, each matching 6 bases. Deletions cut 2 bases from V and 3 bases from J, with 13 bases between. The CDR3 consists of 16 residues. CDR3 DNA: TGTGCCAGCAGTTTATTCTCCGGGGGCGACACCGGGGAGCTGTTTTTT. Translating gives CASSLFSGGDTGELFF.

In nucleotides, the CDR3 is TGTGCCAGCAGTCCGCGGACAGGGGGGATCGATGAGCAGTTCTTC. Its translation: CASSPRTGGIDEQFF. The genes are TRBV12-3 or TRBV12-4 and TRBJ2-1; 10 bases line up with TRBD1. The V segment lost 5 bases and the J segment 8 bases; nucleotides outside the gene matches: 9. The CDR3 runs 15 residues.

This clonotype was detected only once. The junction shows a germline mismatch at one end, possibly a read error. This chain uses TRBV4-2 with TRBJ1-4, with a weak D call TRBD1 (6 bases). CDR1 is LGHNA and CDR2 is YNFKEQ in the germline V gene. The CDR3 contains 17 residues. CDR3 in DNA: TGTGCCAGCAGCCAGGGGGCGCGGGCGGCAACTAATGGAAAACTGTTTTTT. Protein product: CASSQGARAATNGKLFF.

This clonotype was seen more than once but under ten times. CDR3 protein: CASSLGTGNGYTF. The CDR3 bases are TGTGCCAGCAGCTTAGGGACAGGGAATGGCTACACCTTC. The V call is TRBV7-9, the J call TRBJ1-2; 8 bases are a match to TRBD1. Germline V CDR1 and CDR2: SEHNR, FQNEAQ (reference sequence). V lost 1 base to trimming and J lost 6 bases; unmatched junction nucleotides: 1. The CDR3 is 13 amino acids.

This clonotype was seen a handful of times. V is TRBV3-1 and J is TRBJ2-5, with D possibly TRBD2 on 5 matching bases. Per germline, CDR1 LGHDT and CDR2 YNNKEL (reference sequence). The V end was cut by 1 base, the J end by 2 bases, with 11 bases between. CDR3 length: 15 residues. The CDR3 sequence is CASSQARGRQETQYF. CDR3 in DNA: TGTGCCAGCAGCCAAGCACGGGGAAGGCAAGAGACCCAGTACTTC.

The chain employs TRBV7-2 and TRBJ2-5; 10 bases map to TRBD2. The CDR3 has 17 amino acids. J gave up 2 bases and V 7 bases, and 13 bases lay outside the gene matches. CDR1 and CDR2 from the germline V gene are SGHTA and FQGNSA. CDR3 nucleotide sequence: TGTGCCAGCAACCTGGGGTCACTAGCGGGGTTACAAGAGACCCAGTACTTC. It codes for CASNLGSLAGLQETQYF.

This clonotype was seen only a few times. The rearrangement uses TRBV20-1 and TRBJ2-1, with 14 bases that match TRBD2. V dropped 5 bases and J dropped 8; count of bases not matched to a gene: 5. In germline, CDR1 is DFQATT, CDR2 SNEGSKA (reference sequence). The CDR3 has 14 amino acids. The CDR3 sequence is CSAPGTSGSDEQFF. CDR3 DNA sequence: TGCAGTGCTCCCGGGACTAGCGGGAGCGATGAGCAGTTCTTC.

Only a few counts were recorded for this clonotype. This chain uses TRBV6-2 or TRBV6-3 with TRBJ2-7, with D possibly TRBD1 on 5 matching bases. Trimming removed 5 bases from V and 3 bases from J, with 14 bases in between. In germline, CDR1 is MNHEY, CDR2 SVGEGT. This CDR3 comprises 14 residues. CDR3: CASSADIGFYEQYF. CDR3 DNA: TGTGCCAGCAGTGCGGACATAGGCTTCTACGAGCAGTACTTC.

V gene TRBV24-1 combines with J gene TRBJ1-6, with 7 bases aligning to TRBD1. The J segment lost 7 bases and the V segment lost 2 bases, leaving 4 bases of the junction unmatched. In germline, CDR1 is KGHDR, CDR2 SFDVKD. The CDR3 extends over 15 amino acids. The CDR3 is CATSDSQGGNSPLHF. DNA of the CDR3: TGTGCCACCAGTGATTCGCAGGGGGGGAATTCACCCCTCCACTTT.

This clonotype appeared a few times. The J gene is TRBJ2-1, the V gene TRBV6-2 or TRBV6-3, with 13 bases fitting TRBD2. The CDR3 length is 15 residues. J gave up 9 bases and V 5 bases, and 7 bases lay outside the gene matches. From germline, CDR1 is MNHEY and CDR2 SVGEGT. The CDR3 sequence is CASSKLAGGPSEQFF. The CDR3 region has the DNA TGTGCCAGCAGTAAACTAGCGGGAGGGCCAAGTGAGCAGTTCTTC.

V usage is TRBV20-1 and J usage is TRBJ2-1, with D maybe TRBD2 (5 bases). The CDR3 has 17 amino acids. The germline V gene has CDR1 DFQATT and CDR2 SNEGSKA (reference sequence). V was trimmed by 0 bases and J by 0 bases, leaving 15 bases between them. The CDR3 DNA sequence: TGCAGTGCTAGAGATCGGGCTAGCCGGGGCTCCTACAATGAGCAGTTCTTC. As protein: CSARDRASRGSYNEQFF.

This sequence joins TRBV4-3 and TRBJ1-1; D is undetermined. The CDR3 length is 14 residues. V lost 0 bases and J 10 bases, leaving 15 bases between the germline ends. CDR1 is LGHNA and CDR2 is YSLEER in the germline V gene. The CDR3 spells CASSQEPHSLGAFF. CDR3 nucleotide sequence: TGCGCCAGCAGCCAAGAGCCTCATAGCCTTGGAGCTTTCTTT.

DNA for the CDR3: TGTGCCAGCAGCGCTTTGGTGGGCGGCGGGAGTGATACGCAGTATTTT. It translates to CASSALVGGGSDTQYF. V usage is TRBV9 and J usage is TRBJ2-3; TRBD2 agrees at 7 bases. CDR3 length: 16 amino acids. J lost 6 bases, V lost 3 bases, and 13 bases had no gene match. Per the germline V gene, CDR1 is SGDLS and CDR2 is YYNGEE.

In its sample, this clonotype was seen many times. The chain joins TRBV3-1 to TRBJ1-6; D gene uncertain. CDR3 length equals 14 residues. Germline CDR1 and CDR2: LGHDT and YNNKEL (reference sequence). V dropped 0 bases and J dropped 13 bases, with 13 bases sitting between them. The CDR3 spells CASSQDLEKRPLHF. As DNA, the CDR3 is TGTGCCAGCAGCCAAGATCTGGAGAAACGGCCCCTCCACTTT.

Notes on this clonotype: A much larger clone lies one base from this, so it may be a read error. The V and J genes are TRBV7-2 and TRBJ2-7; D uncertain. V gave up 5 bases and J gave up 7 bases, with 12 bases separating them. The germline CDR1 and CDR2 sequences are SGHTA and FQGNSA. This CDR3 has 12 amino acids. CDR3 coding DNA: TGTGCCAGCAGCGAACCCCCCCATGAGCAGTACTTC. Protein: CASSEPPHEQYF. Full variable domain (rest looked up from reference TRBV7-2 and TRBJ2-7): GAGVSQSPSNKVTEKGKDVELRCDPISGHTALYWYRQSLGQGLEFLIYFQGNSAPDKSGLPSDRFSAERTGGSVSTLTIQRTQQEDSAVYLCASSEPPHEQYFGPGTRLTVT.

The J gene is TRBJ1-5, the V gene TRBV20-1; 7 bases align to TRBD1. After removal of 4 bases from V and 0 bases from J, the junction contained 6 bases not matched to a gene. CDR1 is DFQATT and CDR2 is SNEGSKA in the germline V gene (reference sequence). The CDR3 is 15 residues long. The CDR3 reads CSATSDRLSNQPQHF. The CDR3 DNA reads as TGCAGTGCTACCTCGGACAGGCTTAGCAATCAGCCCCAGCATTTT.

This clonotype was seen ten or more times. V gene TRBV5-1 combines with J gene TRBJ2-7, with D tentatively TRBD1 (6 bases). This CDR3 is 14 amino acids long. Germline V gives CDR1 SGHRS, CDR2 YFSETQ. Trimming cost V 3 bases and J 4 bases, with 14 bases left between them. The CDR3 region is CASSYEAGAYEQYF. In DNA, the CDR3 is TGCGCCAGCAGCTATGAGGCAGGGGCGTACGAGCAGTACTTC.

The rearrangement joins TRBV6-1 to TRBJ1-5, with D unresolved. CDR1 MNHNS and CDR2 SASEGT come from the germline V gene. CDR3 length equals 15 residues. Trimming cost V 7 bases and J 0 bases, with 13 bases left between them. The DNA for the CDR3 is TGTGCCAGCATGGGAGAGCTTTATAGCAATCAGCCCCAGCATTTT. Its protein is CASMGELYSNQPQHF.

In this sample, this clonotype turned up many times. This chain links TRBV7-2 with TRBJ2-4; possible D gene TRBD2, 6 bases. Looked up from germline, CDR1 is SGHTA and CDR2 is FQGNSA. The CDR3 loop spans 14 amino acids. V lost 3 bases to trimming and J lost 8 bases, with 14 bases between them. CDR3 nucleotides: TGTGCCAGCAGCTTGCCGGGAGTTGAGGACATTCAGTACTTC. This sequence encodes CASSLPGVEDIQYF.

The V and J genes are TRBV28 and TRBJ2-1; 10 nucleotides line up with TRBD2. Germline V gene lookup returns CDR1 MDHEN and CDR2 SYDVKM. V was clipped by 6 bases and J by 8 bases; unmatched bases: 13. This CDR3 is built from 16 residues. CDR3 loop: CASRNSGGIGSYEQFF. The CDR3, as DNA: TGTGCCAGCAGAAATAGCGGGGGGATCGGTAGCTATGAGCAGTTCTTC. Full variable domain (rest looked up from reference TRBV28 and TRBJ2-1): DVKVTQSSRYLVKRTGEKVFLECVQDMDHENMFWYRQDPGLGLRLIYFSYDVKMKEKGDIPEGYSVSREKKERFSLILESASTNQTSMYLCASRNSGGIGSYEQFFGPGTRLTVL.

As regards this clonotype: Given a much more abundant clone one base away, this may be a read error. This chain links TRBV2 with TRBJ1-2, with D unclear. CDR3 length: 12 amino acids. Germline CDR1 is SNHLY and CDR2 is FYNNEI. Trimming left V 8 bases short and J 8 bases short, with 15 bases between. CDR3 nucleotides: TGTGCCAGCCGACGGGGTGCACGAGGCTACACCTTC. It translates to CASRRGARGYTF.

As concerns this clonotype: At one of its ends the junction is not consistent with the germline gene, which may arise from a read error. The J gene is TRBJ1-6, the V gene TRBV12-3 or TRBV12-4; 9 nucleotides match TRBD1. The CDR3 contains 15 residues. The CDR3 region is CASSLEQGANSPLHF. DNA for the CDR3: TGTGCCAGCAGCTTAGAACAGGGGGCGAATTCACCCCTCCACTTT.

The rearrangement uses TRBV3-1 and TRBJ2-3; 9 bases match TRBD2. Germline V gene sequence: CDR1 LGHDT, CDR2 YNNKEL (reference sequence). J was trimmed by 6 bases and V by 9 bases; bases with no gene match: 4. The CDR3 is made up of 12 amino acids. CDR3 sequence: CASSGRPDTQYF. CDR3 nucleotides: TGTGCCAGTAGCGGGAGACCCGATACGCAGTATTTT.

The chain joins TRBV4-2 to TRBJ2-7; D may be TRBD2 (7 bases). This CDR3 has 15 residues. Germline loops: CDR1 LGHNA, CDR2 YNFKEQ. Trimming cost V 7 bases and J 7 bases, with 23 bases left between them. In DNA form, the CDR3 reads TGTGCCAGCACTCCCGACTACGGGGGGCACAATGAGCAGTACTTC. It is translated as CASTPDYGGHNEQYF.

This clonotype has a handful of counts. The rearrangement links TRBV7-2 to TRBJ2-1; 10 nucleotides match TRBD1. Germline V lookup: CDR1 SGHTA, CDR2 FQGNSA. V dropped 6 bases and J dropped 7; count of bases not matched to a gene: 9. The length of the CDR3 is 15 residues. CDR3 in DNA: TGTGCCAGCAGTCGACAGGGGGCAATGAGGAATGAGCAGTTCTTC. Amino acids: CASSRQGAMRNEQFF.